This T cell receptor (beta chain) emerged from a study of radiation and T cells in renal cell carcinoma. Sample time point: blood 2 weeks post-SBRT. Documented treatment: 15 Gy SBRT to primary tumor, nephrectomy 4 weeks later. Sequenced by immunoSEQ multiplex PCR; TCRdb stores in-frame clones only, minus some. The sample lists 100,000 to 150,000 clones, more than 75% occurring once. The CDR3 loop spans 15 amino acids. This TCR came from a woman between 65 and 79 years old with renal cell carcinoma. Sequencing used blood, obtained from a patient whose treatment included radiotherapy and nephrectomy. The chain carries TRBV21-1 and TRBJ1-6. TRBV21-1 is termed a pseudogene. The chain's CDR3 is CASSKGGSRNSPLHF. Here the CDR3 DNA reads TGTGCCAGCAGCAAAGGGGGGTCGCGTAATTCACCCCTCCACTTT.